This TCR beta chain was observed in a study of T-cell memory formation after mild COVID-19. TCRdb redid the calling of the 5' RACE reads with MiXCR, one entry per CDR3 protein. The table shows 250,000 to 300,000 distinct CDR3 sequences, with about 17% occurring only once. General observations from the study: Researchers found some responding clones in pre-infection memory, a sign that cross-reactive memory joined. Largely, contracting CD4+ clones fell within CM and EM, and contracting CD8+ clones within EMRA.

This clonotype has more than one count but fewer than ten. Its cognate antigen is unknown. CDR1 is DFQATT and CDR2 is SNEGSKA in the germline V gene (reference sequence). Trimming removed 0 bases from V and 6 bases from J; junction bases left unmatched: 8. The length of the CDR3 is 15 residues. V is TRBV20-1 and J is TRBJ2-7, with TRBD2 matching 10 bases. The TCR comes from a man aged 18-30 years who had mild COVID-19 (a few samples of this study predate the infection). Cell type and time point are not known. The sequenced material came from PBMCs or a T cell subset sorted from them (not recorded which). CDR3 nucleotide sequence: TGCAGTGCTAGAGATCGGGCTAGCGGGGGTCCCGAGCAGTACTTC. This translates into CSARDRASGGPEQYF.